These T cell receptor beta chains were read from a single sample in a study of blood T cell repertoires in COVID-19. Libraries were prepared by immunoSEQ multiplex PCR; TCRdb keeps only in-frame clonotypes and omits some of them. Of about 100,000 clones listed, approximately 92% were seen once; the top ten hold over 5.5%. The sample taken for sequencing was peripheral blood. The source is a man aged 50-59 years with active COVID-19. Both conserved end residues are part of each CDR3. A D gene is named only where the DNA matches it firmly.

J gene: TRBJ2-1; CDR3 length: 14; D gene: NA; V gene: TRBV6-5; CDR3 DNA: TGTGCCAGCAGTTACTCTTATTCGCGGGATCAATTGTTCTTC; CDR3 protein: CASSYSYSRDQLFF
J gene: TRBJ1-2; CDR3 length: 13; D gene: TRBD1; V gene: TRBV11-1; CDR3 DNA: TGTGCCAGCAGCGAAACAGGGGGCAATGGCTACACCTTC; CDR3 protein: CASSETGGNGYTF
J gene: TRBJ2-3; CDR3 length: 14; D gene: NA; V gene: TRBV5-1; CDR3 DNA: TGCGCCAGCAGCTCGGGGTCTAGCACAGATACGCAGTATTTT; CDR3 protein: CASSSGSSTDTQYF
J gene: TRBJ2-2; CDR3 length: 14; D gene: NA; V gene: TRBV19; CDR3 DNA: TGTGCCAGTAGTATCGACCTAGACACCGGGGAGCTGTTTTTT; CDR3 protein: CASSIDLDTGELFF
J gene: TRBJ1-1; CDR3 length: 14; D gene: NA; V gene: TRBV11-1; CDR3 DNA: TGTGCCAGCAGCTTAGGTGGGGCTAAGACTGAAGCTTTCTTT; CDR3 protein: CASSLGGAKTEAFF
J gene: TRBJ1-1; CDR3 length: 14; D gene: NA; V gene: TRBV9; CDR3 DNA: TGTGCCAGCAGCCTCCGCGGCCTGAACACTGAAGCTTTCTTT; CDR3 protein: CASSLRGLNTEAFF
J gene: TRBJ2-4; CDR3 length: 13; D gene: TRBD2; V gene: TRBV6-4; CDR3 DNA: TGTGCCAGCAGTGATCTAGCGGGGTCAGTTCAGTACTTC; CDR3 protein: CASSDLAGSVQYF
J gene: TRBJ2-1; CDR3 length: 15; D gene: TRBD2; V gene: TRBV19; CDR3 DNA: TGTGCCAGTAAGATGGCGGGAGCTGCCTACAATGAGCAGTTCTTC; CDR3 protein: CASKMAGAAYNEQFF
J gene: TRBJ1-2; CDR3 length: 13; D gene: NA; V gene: TRBV7-9; CDR3 DNA: TGTGCCAGCACCCTCCGGTCTAACTATGGCTACACCTTC; CDR3 protein: CASTLRSNYGYTF
J gene: TRBJ1-1; CDR3 length: 12; D gene: NA; V gene: TRBV28; CDR3 DNA: TGTGCCACCCATCGGGTTGGCGCTGAAGCTTTCTTT; CDR3 protein: CATHRVGAEAFF
J gene: TRBJ1-4; CDR3 length: 21; D gene: NA; V gene: TRBV7-8; CDR3 DNA: TGTGCCAGCAGCTTATTTTTTTGGCACTCAAAAGCTAGTTCGACTAATGAAAAACTGTTTTTT; CDR3 protein: CASSLFFWHSKASSTNEKLFF
J gene: TRBJ2-3; CDR3 length: 13; D gene: NA; V gene: TRBV12-3/TRBV12-4; CDR3 DNA: TGTGCCAGCCGGACTTCCAATACAGATACGCAGTATTTT; CDR3 protein: CASRTSNTDTQYF
J gene: TRBJ2-1; CDR3 length: 13; D gene: NA; V gene: TRBV15; CDR3 DNA: TGTGCCACCAGCGGGCTCACGGGGGATGAGCAGTTCTTC; CDR3 protein: CATSGLTGDEQFF
J gene: TRBJ2-2; CDR3 length: 12; D gene: NA; V gene: TRBV6-5; CDR3 DNA: TGTGCCAGCAGCTCGACTCCGGGGGAGCTGTTTTTT; CDR3 protein: CASSSTPGELFF
J gene: TRBJ2-1; CDR3 length: 16; D gene: TRBD2; V gene: TRBV5-1; CDR3 DNA: TGCGCCAGCAGCTCCTGGACTAGCGGAGGTTACAATGAGCAGTTCTTC; CDR3 protein: CASSSWTSGGYNEQFF